The TCR beta chain described here comes from a study of OX40 agonist ivuxolimab in advanced cancers. Regarding the complete study: Ivuxolimab was a fully human IgG2 agonistic monoclonal antibody targeting the costimulatory receptor OX40 (CD134). Intravenous ivuxolimab was administered to patients every 2 weeks at six dose levels: 0.01, 0.1, 0.3, 1.5, 3 and 10 mg/kg. Of the roughly 50 dose-escalation patients, hepatocellular carcinoma was present in around 20, melanoma in about 15, renal cell carcinoma in 9 and head and neck cancer in 9. In the dose-escalation cohort, roughly 80% of patients were male, and the mean age was approximately 60 years, with a range of 23 to 79. Prior anti-PD-1, anti-PD-L1 or anti-CTLA-4 therapy was permitted, and checkpoint inhibitors had been received by less than 45% of dose-escalation patients. Partial responses were achieved by three dose-escalation patients, of whom one had hepatocellular carcinoma and two had cutaneous melanoma. Peripheral TCRbeta sequencing aimed to test whether ivuxolimab altered TCR sequence diversity and caused clonal T-cell expansion. The paper describes the monotherapy dose-escalation part (N ≈ 51 patients) of the phase I trial of ivuxolimab.

On this clone itself: Its antigen target is currently unknown. One junction end disagrees with the germline gene, perhaps due to a read error.

What the study reported, not specific to this receptor: In the 0.1-3.0 mg/kg groups, partial responders were among the patients with the lowest normalized peripheral clonal expansion, particularly in CD8+ T cells. At doses of 0.1 to 3.0 mg/kg, clonal expansion of both CD4+ and CD8+ T cells in blood was seen between baseline and week 6. The antigen specificity of the peripheral T cells that underwent clonal expansion was not determined. Low levels of normalized T-cell clonal expansion were also seen in some patients who did not respond. On average, CD8+ T cells showed more expanded clones than CD4+ T cells after ivuxolimab.

Patients with autoimmune disease history or receiving systemic immunosuppression were excluded from the trial. Peripheral blood for TCR sequencing was collected from all dose cohorts at baseline, on cycle 4 day 1, and on cycle 7 day 1. Samples were obtained from an open-label, multicenter, first-in-human phase I dose-escalation trial of ivuxolimab. Adults with locally advanced or metastatic melanoma, renal cell carcinoma, hepatocellular carcinoma or head and neck squamous cell carcinoma were enrolled in the trial. Before TCR sequencing, CD4+ and CD8+ T cells were separately sorted from peripheral blood. To sequence the TCRbeta CDR3 region, genomic DNA was isolated from the sorted cells. The immunoSEQ Assay was used to sequence the TCRbeta CDR3 regions. Sourced from immuneACCESS, this table was stored by TCRdb with only in-frame sequences that have V and J called. A share of the clones is absent; for the studies checked, an unresolved V gene accounts for under half, and the remainder has no known explanation. The sample table contains approximately 31,000 clones; only one count was recorded for around 87% of them. Under 30% of the sample goes to the ten largest clones.

The CDR3 contains 15 residues, cysteine and phenylalanine counted. Here the CDR3 DNA is all that survives: 45 bases in frame from base 1. For CDR1 and CDR2, the germline V gene lists MNHNS and SASEGT. This sequence originates from an adult with an advanced solid tumor such as melanoma, head and neck, liver or kidney cancer. The sequencing here drew on CD4+ or CD8+ T cells sorted from blood, taken in a trial of the OX40 agonist ivuxolimab. This chain is built from TRBV6-1 and TRBJ2-3, and 9 bases in between align with TRBD2. In nucleotide form, the sequence is TGTGCCAGTAGTGCGGGGGCGGGAGGGGTAGATACGCAGTATTTT. Translated, this is CASSAGAGGVDTQYF.